This entry concerns a single T cell receptor (beta chain). The sample comes from a study of blood T cell repertoires in COVID-19. On the study more broadly: Acute-phase and convalescent COVID-19 samples originated in the United States, Italy and Spain. In each case, the material was cDNA or gDNA derived from T cells, B-cell-depleted T cells, or PBMCs.

The CDR3 spans 14 residues. Trimming removed 3 bases from V and 6 bases from J, with 11 bases in between. CDR1 and CDR2 (germline): MDHEN, SYDVKM. Methods used by the authors: Researchers report that nucleated cell counts were estimated from reference gene primer amplification. Produced via immunoSEQ multiplex PCR; TCRdb's table is partial and in-frame only. V, J and clone size reflect that table, while D and trimming were determined from the DNA. Of about 120,000 clones detected, around 80% appear once; the ten largest clones hold approximately 1.8%. The sample consisted of peripheral blood. The J gene is TRBJ1-4, the V gene TRBV28, with a weak D call TRBD1 (6 bases). The TCR sequence derives from a man aged 70 or older with acute or convalescent COVID-19. In DNA form, the CDR3 reads TGTGCCAGCAGTTTCGGGGGGCCGGATGAAAAACTGTTTTTT. Its protein product is CASSFGGPDEKLFF.